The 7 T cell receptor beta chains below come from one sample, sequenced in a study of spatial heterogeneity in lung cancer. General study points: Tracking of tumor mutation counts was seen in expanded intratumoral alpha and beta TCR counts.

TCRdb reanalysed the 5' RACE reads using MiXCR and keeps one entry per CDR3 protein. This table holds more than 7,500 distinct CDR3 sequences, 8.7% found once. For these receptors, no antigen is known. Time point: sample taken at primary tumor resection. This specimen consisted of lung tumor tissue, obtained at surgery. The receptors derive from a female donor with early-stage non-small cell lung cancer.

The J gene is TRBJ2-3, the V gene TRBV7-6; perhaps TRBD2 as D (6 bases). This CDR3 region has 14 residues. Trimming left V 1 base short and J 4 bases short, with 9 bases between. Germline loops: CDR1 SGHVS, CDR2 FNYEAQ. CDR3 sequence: CASSLGGVSDTQYF. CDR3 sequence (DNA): TGTGCCAGCAGCTTAGGGGGGGTTTCAGATACGCAGTATTTT.

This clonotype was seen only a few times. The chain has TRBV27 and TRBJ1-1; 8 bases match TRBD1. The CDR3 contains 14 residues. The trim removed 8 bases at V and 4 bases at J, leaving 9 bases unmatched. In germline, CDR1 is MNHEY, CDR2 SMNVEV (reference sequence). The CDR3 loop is CASGSKQGATEAFF. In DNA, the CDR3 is TGTGCCAGCGGCTCCAAGCAGGGGGCCACTGAAGCTTTCTTT.

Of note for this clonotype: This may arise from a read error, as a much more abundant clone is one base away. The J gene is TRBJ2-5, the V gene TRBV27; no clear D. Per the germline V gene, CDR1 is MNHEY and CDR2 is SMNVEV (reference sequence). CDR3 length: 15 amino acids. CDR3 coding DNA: TGTGCCAGCGGTTTATTTTCTGGGTTGGAAGAGACCCAGTACTTC. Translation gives CASGLFSGLEETQYF.

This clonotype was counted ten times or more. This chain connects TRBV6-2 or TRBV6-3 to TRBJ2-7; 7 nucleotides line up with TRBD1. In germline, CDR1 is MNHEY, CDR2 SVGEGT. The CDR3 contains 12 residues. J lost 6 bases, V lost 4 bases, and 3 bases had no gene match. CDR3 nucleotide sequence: TGTGCCAGCAGTTGGGCAGGGGGCGAGCAGTACTTC. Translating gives CASSWAGGEQYF.

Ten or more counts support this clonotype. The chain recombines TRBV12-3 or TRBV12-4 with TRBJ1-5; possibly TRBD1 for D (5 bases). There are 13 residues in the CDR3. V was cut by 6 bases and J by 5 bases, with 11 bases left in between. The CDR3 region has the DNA TGTGCCAGCAGCCCGGGACCCTATCAGCCCCAGCATTTT. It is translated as CASSPGPYQPQHF.

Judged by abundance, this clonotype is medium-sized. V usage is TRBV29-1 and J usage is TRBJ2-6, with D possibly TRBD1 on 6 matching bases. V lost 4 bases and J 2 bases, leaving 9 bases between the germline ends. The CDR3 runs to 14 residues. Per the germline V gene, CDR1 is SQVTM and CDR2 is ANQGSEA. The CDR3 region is CSVAQGTGANVLTF. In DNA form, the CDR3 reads TGCAGCGTTGCCCAGGGGACTGGGGCCAACGTCCTGACTTTC.

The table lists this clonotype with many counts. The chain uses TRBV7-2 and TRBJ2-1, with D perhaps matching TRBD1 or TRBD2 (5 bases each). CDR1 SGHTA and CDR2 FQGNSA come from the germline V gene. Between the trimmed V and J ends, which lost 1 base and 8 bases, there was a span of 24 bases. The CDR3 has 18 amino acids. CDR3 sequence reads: CASSLDTPAGTVHYEQFF. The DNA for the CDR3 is TGTGCCAGCAGCTTAGATACCCCGGCAGGGACGGTTCACTATGAGCAGTTCTTC.